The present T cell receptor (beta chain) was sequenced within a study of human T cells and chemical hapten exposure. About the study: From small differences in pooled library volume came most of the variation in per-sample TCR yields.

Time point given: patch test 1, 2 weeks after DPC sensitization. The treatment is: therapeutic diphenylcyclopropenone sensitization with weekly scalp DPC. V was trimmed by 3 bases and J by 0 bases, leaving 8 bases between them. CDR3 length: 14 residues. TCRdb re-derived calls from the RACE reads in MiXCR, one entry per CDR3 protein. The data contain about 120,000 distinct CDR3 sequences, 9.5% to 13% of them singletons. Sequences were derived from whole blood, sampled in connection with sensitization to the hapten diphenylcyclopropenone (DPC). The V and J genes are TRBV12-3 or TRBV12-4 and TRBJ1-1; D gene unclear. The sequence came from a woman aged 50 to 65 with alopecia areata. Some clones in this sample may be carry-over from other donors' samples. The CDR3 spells CASSFGTMNTEAFF. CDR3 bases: TGTGCCAGCAGTTTCGGTACGATGAACACTGAAGCTTTCTTT.